A selection of T cell receptor beta chains follows, all from one sample in a study of blood T cells in healthy people across ages. TCRdb recomputed calls from the 5' RACE reads with MiXCR, one row per CDR3 protein. The profile shows about 1.1 million distinct CDR3 sequences, roughly two fifths of them singletons. Sample: blood. The receptors shown here come from a man between 18 and 35 years old in good health. Both conserved end residues are part of each CDR3. The D gene is left open where the match is weak. Clone size is stated in some rows and not others, as once, few, many or a class when expanded.

. TRBJ1-5 TRBV12-3/TRBV12-4 TRBD1 TGTGCCAGCAGGGACAGGGCGGAACAGCCCCAGCATTTT CASRDRAEQPQHF
. TRBJ1-2 TRBV4-3 . TGCGCCAGCAGCCAAGAGTCGCAGGGTCGACGCCCCCATGGCTACACCTTC CASSQESQGRRPHGYTF
. TRBJ2-1 TRBV20-1 TRBD2 TGCAGTGCTAGAGCAAGCGGGGGGCGGGATGAGCAGTTCTTC CSARASGGRDEQFF
. TRBJ1-6 TRBV4-2 . TGTGCCAGCAGCCAAGATCGAAGAGATTCACCCCTCCACTTT CASSQDRRDSPLHF
. TRBJ1-2 TRBV4-2 TRBD1 TGTGCCAGCAGCCAAGAGGGAGGACAGGGTGGCTATGGCTACACCTTC CASSQEGGQGGYGYTF
. TRBJ2-3 TRBV9 . TGTGCCAGCAGCGTAGAAACAGGCACAGATACGCAGTATTTT CASSVETGTDTQYF
few TRBJ1-2 TRBV20-1 . TGCAGTGCTAGAGTAGGCGGGGACCATGGCTACACCTTC CSARVGGDHGYTF
many TRBJ2-1 TRBV2 TRBD2 TGTGCCAGCAGTGAAGGACTAGCCTACGCCTACAATGAGCAGTTCTTC CASSEGLAYAYNEQFF
. TRBJ1-2 TRBV10-3 TRBD1 TGTGCCATCAGCGGGACAGGCCCACCTAACTATGGCTACACCTTC CAISGTGPPNYGYTF
. TRBJ2-1 TRBV20-1 TRBD2 TGCAGTGCTCCCCTGGGACTAGCGGGGGACCTCTACAATGAGCAGTTCTTC CSAPLGLAGDLYNEQFF
. TRBJ2-7 TRBV20-1 TRBD2 TGCAGTGCTAGCCAAACTAGCGGGGCTCTCAATGAGCAGTACTTC CSASQTSGALNEQYF
. TRBJ2-3 TRBV4-3 TRBD2 TGCGCCAGCAGCCCGACTAGCGGGGGGGCTTCAGATACGCAGTATTTT CASSPTSGGASDTQYF
. TRBJ2-2 TRBV28 . TGTGCCAGCAGTTTTCCCGGGACCAAGAAGGTCGGGGAGCTGTTTTTT CASSFPGTKKVGELFF
. TRBJ1-1 TRBV7-9 TRBD1 TGTGCCAGCAGCCTAACGCGACAGGGCGCTGAAGCTTTCTTT CASSLTRQGAEAFF
few TRBJ1-4 TRBV12-3/TRBV12-4 . TGTGCCAGCAGTTTGGGGGGAGTTAGCCTGTTTTTT CASSLGGVSLFF
. TRBJ2-7 TRBV12-3/TRBV12-4 . TGTGCCAGCAGACCTTCGGGCGCGAGTGCCTACGAGCAGTACTTC CASRPSGASAYEQYF
. TRBJ1-4 TRBV20-1 TRBD1 TGCAGTGTTAGAGGGACAGCATCTAATGAAAAACTGTTTTTT CSVRGTASNEKLFF
few TRBJ1-1 TRBV6-5 . TGTGCCAGCAGTGACGGCGAGAGCACTGAAGCTTTCTTT CASSDGESTEAFF
. TRBJ2-3 TRBV20-1 TRBD2 TGCAGTGCTACCACCCCAAGCGCGGGGGACGCAGAGACGCAGTATTTT CSATTPSAGDAETQYF
. TRBJ2-1 TRBV5-1 TRBD2 TGCGCCAGCAGCTTGGGGGGACTAGCGGGGGAAGACTACAATGAGCAGTTCTTC CASSLGGLAGEDYNEQFF
. TRBJ1-4 TRBV2 TRBD1 TGTGCCAGCAGAGTCGGGACAGCCACGAATGAAAAACTGTTTTTT CASRVGTATNEKLFF
few TRBJ2-7 TRBV5-1 TRBD1 TGCGCCAGCAGCCCGCACAACGACAGGGGATACGAGCAGTACTTC CASSPHNDRGYEQYF
once TRBJ1-1 TRBV10-3 TRBD1 TGTGCCACCCGGACAGGGGTTTCGGGGGACACTGAAGCTTTCTTT CATRTGVSGDTEAFF
. TRBJ2-1 TRBV20-1 . TGCAGTGCCGGCAAATTGAATGAGCAGTTCTTC CSAGKLNEQFF